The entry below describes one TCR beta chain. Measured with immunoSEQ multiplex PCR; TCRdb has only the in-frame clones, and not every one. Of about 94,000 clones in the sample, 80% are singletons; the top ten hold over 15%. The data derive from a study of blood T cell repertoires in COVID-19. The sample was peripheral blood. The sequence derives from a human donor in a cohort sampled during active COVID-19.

CDR3 region: CASSQSGQGGAETQYF. The DNA for the CDR3 is TGTGCCAGCAGCCAATCGGGACAGGGTGGTGCGGAGACCCAGTACTTC. The chain couples TRBV7-9 to TRBJ2-5, with 9 bases aligning to TRBD1. Germline CDR1 and CDR2: SEHNR and FQNEAQ (reference sequence). This CDR3 comprises 16 residues. V was pared by 5 bases and J by 5 bases, with 12 bases of the junction left unmatched.